This section outlines one TCR beta chain sequence together with its context. Which antigen it targets is not known. No clone much larger than this one lies a single base away; base qualities are absent. Its CDR3 holds 16 amino acids, cysteine through phenylalanine. Only the CDR3 portion is preserved as DNA: 48 bases, with reading frame beginning at the first base. The collaborating institutions used their own protocols to collect whole blood in K2EDTA tubes. For TCRbeta analysis, collaborators shipped samples in one of three forms: frozen whole blood, isolated PBMCs, or DNA extracted from either of those sample types. The sample belongs to a study of blood T cell repertoires in COVID-19 (dated by TCRdb to the early 2020s). With regard to the full study: Samples from collaborators originated in the United States, Italy and Spain and spanned both the acute and convalescent phases of COVID-19. The material from the prospective study consisted of cDNA or gDNA derived from T cells, B-cell-depleted T cells, or PBMCs. Where HLA class I and class II types were available, the types were taken from metadata supplied by the sample provider, not from assay-based typing. Subjects who had been exposed to COVID-19, were actively infected with it, or had recovered from it provided the deeply sampled blood TCRbeta repertoires that made up the dataset. The repertoires were made available in a free public database intended to serve as a resource for research on the immune response to SARS-CoV-2. A de-identified subject ID, COVID-19 status, age in years and sex were almost always included in the sample metadata. The samples were drawn from the first 160 participants of the ongoing ImmuneRACE study and from 1,254 subjects provided by 6 global collaborators.

The paper's findings and limits, for the study overall: The amount of clinical and demographic metadata varied by source and participant and was provided uncurated.

TCRbeta CDR3 regions were amplified from genomic DNA using the immunoSEQ Assay, a bias-controlled multiplex PCR. The source study handled its data this way. The number of nucleated cells in each sample was estimated from the amplification of reference gene primers within the assay. To quantify the absolute abundance of each unique TCRbeta CDR3 rearrangement, sequence reads were collapsed and filtered. Productive Simpson clonality was computed per sample as the square root of Simpson's diversity index over productive rearrangements. The immuneACCESS repertoire file appears here via TCRdb, limited to in-frame rearrangements. These files lack a portion of the clones; in checked studies, under half of the deficit traces to unresolved V genes, and the cause of the others is not known. For V, J and clone size, that table is used; D and trimming come from the DNA. The sample yields about 68,000 clones; 87% were counted once. The ten largest make up roughly 6.5% of the sample.

The receptor's source is a man in his fifties or sixties with active COVID-19. Recombination linked TRBV21-1 to TRBJ2-1; the table gives TRBD2 as D, unverified against the DNA. TRBV21-1 constitutes a pseudogene. Sequencing used peripheral blood. The DNA sequence is as follows: TGTGCCAGCAGCAAATCCCCGTCCGGGTCCTACAATGAGCAGTTCTTC. This encodes CASSKSPSGSYNEQFF.